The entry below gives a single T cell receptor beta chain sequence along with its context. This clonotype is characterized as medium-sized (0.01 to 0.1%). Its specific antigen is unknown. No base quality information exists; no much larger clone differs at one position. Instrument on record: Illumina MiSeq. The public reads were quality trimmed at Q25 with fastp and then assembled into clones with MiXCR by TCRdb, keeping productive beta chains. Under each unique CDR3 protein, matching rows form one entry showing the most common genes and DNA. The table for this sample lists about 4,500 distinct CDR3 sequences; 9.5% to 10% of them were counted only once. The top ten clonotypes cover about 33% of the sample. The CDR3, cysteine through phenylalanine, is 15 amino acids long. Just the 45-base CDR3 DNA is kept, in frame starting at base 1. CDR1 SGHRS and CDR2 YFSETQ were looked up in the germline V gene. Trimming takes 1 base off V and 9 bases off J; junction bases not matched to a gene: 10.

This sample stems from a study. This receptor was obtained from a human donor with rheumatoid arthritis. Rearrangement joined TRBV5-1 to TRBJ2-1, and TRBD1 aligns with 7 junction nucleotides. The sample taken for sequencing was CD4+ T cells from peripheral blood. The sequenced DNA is TGCGCCAGCAGCTTGACGGGACAGCTACAAGTTGAGCAGTTCTTC. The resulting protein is CASSLTGQLQVEQFF.